The 24 T cell receptor beta chains below were found in one sample sequenced in a study of T cells in Graves' hyperthyroidism and ophthalmopathy. The TCR beta CDR3 regions underwent amplification using RNA transcripts as the source. A set of HTBI primers served as the primers for a first-round RT-PCR of the TCR CDR3. TCRdb re-called the multiplex PCR reads with MiXCR, one entry per CDR3 protein. Among about 560,000 distinct CDR3 sequences listed, approximately 14% were seen once. Sequences were obtained from blood. The receptors derive from a woman aged 25 to 39 with Graves' hyperthyroidism.

Notes on this clonotype: Possible read error: a much larger clone is one base away. The chain couples TRBV3-1 to TRBJ1-6, with D unresolved. This CDR3 contains 16 residues. CDR1 LGHDT and CDR2 YNNKEL come from the germline V gene (reference sequence). V lost 4 bases and J 6 bases, leaving 16 bases between the germline ends. CDR3 DNA sequence: TGTGCCAGCAGCCCACTCCCTAGCGCCTGTAATTCACCCCTCCACTTT. Its translation: CASSPLPSACNSPLHF. The full variable domain, with the rest looked up from reference TRBV3-1 and TRBJ1-6, is DTAVSQTPKYLVTQMGNDKSIKCEQNLGHDTMYWYKQDSKKFLKIMFSYNNKELIINETVPNRFSPKSPDKAHLNLHINSLELGDSAVYFCASSPLPSACNSPLHFGNGTRLTVT.

This clonotype was seen ten or more times. CDR3 in amino acids: CASSGNPQDRPEIAAYEQYF. DNA of the CDR3: TGCGCCAGCAGCGGGAATCCACAGGACCGCCCTGAGATAGCGGCCTACGAGCAGTACTTC. The rearrangement uses TRBV5-1 and TRBJ2-7; a possible D gene is TRBD2 (6 bases). Germline V gene lookup returns CDR1 SGHRS and CDR2 YFSETQ. The CDR3 length is 20 residues. V lost 4 bases and J 2 bases, leaving 31 bases between the germline ends.

This clonotype has just a few counts. The gene calls are TRBV6-5 and TRBJ2-1, with TRBD1 identical over 8 bases. Trimming removed 4 bases from V and 8 bases from J; junction bases left unmatched: 10. Per the germline V gene, CDR1 is MNHEY and CDR2 is SVGAGI. There are 15 residues in the CDR3. The DNA of the CDR3 is TGTGCCAGCAGTTCCAGGGCAGGGGGCGCCGATGAGCAGTTCTTC. The encoded protein is CASSSRAGGADEQFF.

This clonotype came up many times. The V gene is TRBV3-1, the J gene TRBJ2-1; 9 bases match TRBD1. The CDR3 is made up of 12 amino acids. Germline loops: CDR1 LGHDT, CDR2 YNNKEL (reference sequence). The CDR3 region has the DNA TGTGCTTCGGGACAGGGCGGCAATGAGCAGTTCTTC. Residues: CASGQGGNEQFF.

This clonotype has a count of ten or more. V usage is TRBV20-1 and J usage is TRBJ2-5, with 10 nucleotides matching TRBD2. The germline V gene encodes CDR1 DFQATT and CDR2 SNEGSKA (reference sequence). V shed 2 bases, J shed 0 bases, and the junction held 9 bases outside the gene matches. This CDR3 spans 17 amino acids. The CDR3 loop reads CSARFWGTSENQETQYF. The CDR3 nucleotides read TGCAGTGCTAGATTTTGGGGGACTAGCGAGAACCAAGAGACCCAGTACTTC.

This clonotype was counted between two and nine times. The rearrangement links TRBV6-1 to TRBJ2-7, with 7 nucleotides matching TRBD1. This CDR3 is built from 15 residues. V was pared by 7 bases and J by 3 bases, with 12 bases of the junction left unmatched. Germline V lookup: CDR1 MNHNS, CDR2 SASEGT. In DNA, the CDR3 is TGTGCCAGCAAGAGACCGGGACAGAGATACTACGAGCAGTACTTC. This codes for CASKRPGQRYYEQYF.

This clonotype was seen at least ten times. V and J are TRBV20-1 and TRBJ2-3, with TRBD2 identical over 11 bases. Germline V gene data show CDR1 as DFQATT and CDR2 as SNEGSKA (reference sequence). V trimming: 5 bases; J trimming: 5 bases; junction bases outside the gene matches: 3. The CDR3 spans 13 residues. The CDR3 sequence: CSALAGGGDTQYF. Written as DNA, the CDR3 is TGCAGTGCTCTAGCGGGAGGAGGAGATACGCAGTATTTT.

This clonotype was observed at least ten times. V gene TRBV30 combines with J gene TRBJ2-7; no firm D call. This CDR3 spans 13 amino acids. Germline-derived CDR1 and CDR2 are GTSNPN and SVGIG (reference sequence). V was cut by 0 bases and J by 0 bases, with 6 bases left in between. This CDR3 is CAWSVKSSYEQYF. The CDR3 bases are TGTGCCTGGAGTGTAAAGAGCTCCTACGAGCAGTACTTC.

The sample holds one count of this clonotype. V is TRBV6-2 or TRBV6-3 and J is TRBJ2-7; D may be TRBD1 or TRBD2 (5 bases each). Trimming took 0 bases from V and 2 from J, leaving 14 bases between them. The CDR3 is made up of 16 amino acids. Germline lookup yields CDR1 MNHEY and CDR2 SVGEGT. The CDR3 DNA is TGTGCCAGCAGTTACTCCCCGGGACGCGCGGCCTACGAGCAGTACTTC. The encoded protein is CASSYSPGRAAYEQYF.

At least ten counts were recorded for this clonotype. The chain recombines TRBV20-1 with TRBJ2-1, with TRBD2 identical over 7 bases. Germline CDR1 and CDR2: DFQATT and SNEGSKA (reference sequence). V lost 3 bases, J lost 3 bases, and 14 bases stayed unmatched. The CDR3 is made up of 17 amino acids. The CDR3 loop is CSARGFGRESLYNEQFF. In nucleotides, the CDR3 is TGCAGTGCTAGGGGCTTTGGGCGGGAGAGCCTCTACAATGAGCAGTTCTTC.

This clonotype has a count of ten or more. The V gene is TRBV7-3, the J gene TRBJ2-1, with 12 nucleotides matching TRBD2. CDR3 length: 15 amino acids. J lost 8 bases, V lost 5 bases, and 7 bases had no gene match. Germline-derived CDR1 and CDR2 are SGHTA and FQGTGA. The CDR3 is CASSATSGRQDEQFF. The CDR3 DNA is TGTGCCAGCAGCGCAACTAGCGGGAGGCAGGATGAGCAGTTCTTC.

The CDR3 DNA follows: TGTGCCAGCACTACGACAGGGAGCGGCTACACCTTC. It specifies CASTTTGSGYTF. The chain employs TRBV6-2 or TRBV6-3 and TRBJ1-2; 7 positions match TRBD1. The germline V gene encodes CDR1 MNHEY and CDR2 SVGEGT. CDR3 length equals 12 residues. Unmatched junction bases numbered 7, after V lost 7 bases and J lost 8 bases.

This clonotype was seen ten or more times. J is TRBJ2-7 and V is TRBV27, with D tentatively TRBD1 or TRBD2 (5 bases each). V lost 6 bases, J lost 0 bases, and 12 bases lay in between. The V gene's germline CDR1 is MNHEY and CDR2 SMNVEV (reference sequence). This CDR3 is 14 amino acids long. CDR3 in DNA: TGTGCCAGCAGATACGGGGCCCCCTCCTACGAGCAGTACTTC. This encodes CASRYGAPSYEQYF.

This clonotype has a count of ten or more. J is TRBJ2-1 and V is TRBV20-1; 7 nucleotides align to TRBD1. The CDR3 is made up of 13 amino acids. Germline CDR1 DFQATT, CDR2 SNEGSKA (reference sequence). The V segment lost 2 bases and the J segment 9 bases; nucleotides outside the gene matches: 7. The CDR3 region has the DNA TGCAGTGCTAGAACGGACAGGCCGGGTGAGCAGTTCTTC. This encodes CSARTDRPGEQFF.

The chain recombines TRBV5-6 with TRBJ1-6, with D hard to call. The V end was cut by 4 bases, the J end by 5 bases, with 19 bases between. The CDR3 is 17 residues long. CDR1 SGHDT and CDR2 YYEEEE come from the germline V gene. CDR3 protein: CASSPRVSRWDNSPLHF. The CDR3 nucleotides read TGTGCCAGCAGCCCCCGCGTGTCGCGGTGGGATAATTCACCCCTCCACTTT.

The chain employs TRBV7-9 and TRBJ2-7, with D perhaps being TRBD1 or TRBD2 (6 bases each). Germline CDR1 SEHNR, CDR2 FQNEAQ (reference sequence). Trimming removed 8 bases from V and 2 bases from J, with 22 bases in between. The CDR3 runs to 16 residues. The CDR3 DNA reads TGTGCCAGCCGAACCCTGTTGGGGGCGGGGACCTACGAGCAGTACTTC. Translation gives CASRTLLGAGTYEQYF.

The table lists this clonotype with many counts. The chain links TRBV11-1 to TRBJ2-3, with unresolved D. V was trimmed by 5 bases and J by 5 bases, leaving 11 bases between them. The CDR3 has 13 residues. Germline V gene data show CDR1 as SGHAT and CDR2 as FQDESV (reference sequence). The CDR3 spells CASSPLPVDTQYF. CDR3 nucleotides: TGTGCCAGCAGCCCACTCCCAGTAGATACGCAGTATTTT.

A few counts support this clonotype. The rearrangement joins TRBV5-1 to TRBJ2-1, with D possibly being TRBD2 (5 bases). Germline values: CDR1 SGHRS, CDR2 YFSETQ. V lost 0 bases and J lost 7, with 14 bases in between. This CDR3 has 15 amino acids. The CDR3, as DNA: TGCGCCAGCAGCTTGGGAGCCCCGTCGGGGAATGAGCAGTTCTTC. It encodes CASSLGAPSGNEQFF.

This clonotype has a count of ten or more. The chain couples TRBV6-1 to TRBJ1-1; 9 nucleotides line up with TRBD1. The CDR3 covers 13 residues. The junction had 4 bases not matched to a gene; V was cut back by 4 bases and J by 7 bases. In germline, CDR1 is MNHNS, CDR2 SASEGT. Here the CDR3 reads CASSVRTGDEAFF. The CDR3 coding sequence is TGTGCCAGCAGTGTACGGACAGGGGATGAAGCTTTCTTT.

In this sample, this clonotype turned up many times. This chain links TRBV6-2 or TRBV6-3 with TRBJ2-3; perhaps TRBD1 as D (6 bases). This CDR3 has 14 amino acids. V gave up 0 bases and J gave up 3 bases, with 7 bases separating them. Germline-derived CDR1 and CDR2 are MNHEY and SVGEGT. In DNA form, the CDR3 reads TGTGCCAGCAGTTACTCGGGGGCGACAGATACGCAGTATTTT. Translation: CASSYSGATDTQYF.

The chain is built from TRBV6-1 and TRBJ2-1, with TRBD1 identical over 7 bases. With V trimmed by 2 bases and J by 12 bases, 7 bases remained unmatched. The CDR3 length is 13 residues. The V gene's germline CDR1 is MNHNS and CDR2 SASEGT. The CDR3 nucleotides read TGTGCCAGCAGTGAACCGACAGGGTATGGGCAGTTCTTC. Protein product: CASSEPTGYGQFF.

The chain has TRBV19 and TRBJ2-3; a weak D match, TRBD1 (6 bases). Trimming removed 3 bases at V and 3 bases at J, with 16 bases between. Germline V gene data show CDR1 as LNHDA and CDR2 as SQIVND (reference sequence). The CDR3 spans 16 residues. The CDR3 protein is CASSMTSGGTTDTQYF. DNA of the CDR3: TGTGCCAGTAGTATGACCTCCGGTGGGACAACAGATACGCAGTATTTT.

This clonotype was detected ten times or more. V usage is TRBV3-1 and J usage is TRBJ2-7; D unresolved. Germline V lookup: CDR1 LGHDT, CDR2 YNNKEL (reference sequence). There are 13 residues in the CDR3. Trimming took off 3 bases at V and 3 bases at J, with 9 bases between the two ends. CDR3 amino acids: CASSQLTYYEQYF. The CDR3 bases are TGTGCCAGCAGCCAGCTGACTTACTACGAGCAGTACTTC.

In this sample, this clonotype turned up once. J is TRBJ2-7 and V is TRBV7-2; TRBD2 matches at 11 bases. Germline V gene data show CDR1 as SGHTA and CDR2 as FQGNSA. The CDR3 runs to 18 residues. With 1 base clipped from V and 3 bases from J, the junction kept 11 bases outside the gene matches. The CDR3 nucleotides read TGTGCCAGCAGCTTAGAGGGGCTAGCGGGAGGTCTTTTCTACGAGCAGTACTTC. Its protein is CASSLEGLAGGLFYEQYF.